The source of this T cell receptor (beta chain) is a study of shared clonotypes between healthy human individuals. Looking at the study overall: The study enrolled two women and a few men aged 18 to 49. Plates per donor: three CD4 naive, three CD4 memory, two CD8 naive, one CD8 memory.

The CDR3 totals 16 residues. The V gene's germline CDR1 is SGDLS and CDR2 YYNGEE. Trimming shortened V by 4 bases and J by 2 bases, and 19 bases separated the two germline ends. Study findings and constraints: Memory subsets generally showed smaller estimated richness than naive subsets did.

Per the original methods: ImmunoSEQ yielded junction-only sequences lacking quality scores, so filtering differed. Assay used: immunoSEQ multiplex PCR; TCRdb lists only in-frame clones, some missing. The V and J calls and the clone size are those of that table, but D and trimming were determined from the DNA. Of 2 million to 2.5 million clones detected, more than 80% appear once; the ten largest clones hold around 0.4%. About this clone: Its antigen is not known.

The chain carries TRBV9 and TRBJ2-7; possible D gene TRBD1, 6 bases. Sample: naive CD4+ T cells from PBMCs. The sample's subset: CD45RA+ positively selected. This TCR was recovered from a man between 18 and 35 years old in good health. Some clones in this sample may be carry-over from other donors' samples. The CDR3 here is CASSIKPGTPAYEQYF. CDR3 in DNA: TGTGCCAGCAGCATAAAACCGGGGACACCCGCCTACGAGCAGTACTTC.